This entry features one T cell receptor beta chain sequence. The antigen remains unidentified. The CDR3 extends over 14 amino acids. The germline gives CDR1 SGHTA, CDR2 FQGNSA. This record comes from a study of T cells expressing NK-cell markers. The overall study: The study drew TCR beta repertoires from sorted CD3+CD56+NKG2C+, CD3+CD56+NKG2C- and CD3+CD56-NKG2C+ T cells. Sequenced donors, eight in total, included seven who were HCMV-seropositive and one who was seronegative.

Study findings and constraints: NKG2C+ dominant clonotypes from 6 or 7 donors made up roughly 1.0-7.0% of CD8+ T cells.

What made the TCR beta cDNA was 5'RACE template switching with UMIs. TCRdb re-called the 5' RACE reads and shows each CDR3 protein once, DNA omitted. The table gives almost 450,000 distinct CDR3 sequences; the top ten clones make up 7.3% of it. Source material: blood T cells: a sorted CD56 or NKG2C T cell subset, CD4+ or CD8+ T cells, or bulk PBMC T cells (not recorded which). The receptor was isolated from a woman between 18 and 70 years old in good health. This chain links TRBV7-2 with TRBJ2-1; absent DNA, TCRdb's TRBD1 call cannot be checked. The CDR3 loop reads CASSAPGTHNEQFF.